This T cell receptor (beta chain) was retrieved from a study of regulatory T cells in long-lasting Graves disease. Building the TCR beta libraries relied on iRepertoire HTBI primers, and CDR3 regions underwent Arm-PCR. TCRdb re-called the multiplex PCR reads through MiXCR, storing one row per CDR3 protein. The profile shows roughly 450,000 distinct CDR3 sequences, around 20% of them singletons. Germline loops: CDR1 SGHTA, CDR2 FQGNSA. Trimming cost V 1 base and J 7 bases, with 17 bases left between them. The CDR3 has 15 amino acids. Time point specified: persistent/refractory GD, antithyroid drugs over 5 years with positive TRAb. From RNA extracted from PBMCs, the TCR library was made. The table lists this clonotype with a few counts.

The rearrangement joins TRBV7-2 to TRBJ2-7, with D perhaps matching TRBD2 (6 bases). The receptor was derived from a female donor with Graves disease. The sequenced sample was peripheral blood mononuclear cells (PBMCs), obtained when the disease was refractory, from a patient treated with antithyroid drugs. The CDR3 reads CASSLDIAARGEQYF. DNA of the CDR3: TGTGCCAGCAGCTTAGATATAGCGGCCCGGGGGGAGCAGTACTTC.